This is a list of T cell receptor beta chains from one sample in a study of OX40 agonist ivuxolimab in advanced cancers. TCRdb keeps only in-frame clones here, not all; method: immunoSEQ multiplex PCR. The sample contains roughly 69,000 clones, over 70% of which appear only once. The sample consisted of CD4+ or CD8+ T cells sorted from blood, taken in a trial of the OX40 agonist ivuxolimab. Receptor source: an adult with an advanced solid tumor such as melanoma, head and neck, liver or kidney cancer. Both conserved end residues are part of each CDR3. The D gene is left open where the match is weak. Size values are once, few and many counts, or a class for expanded clones, and some rows have none.

d_call,v_call,j_call,clone_size,cdr3_nt,cdr3_aa
.,TRBV5-6,TRBJ1-1,.,TGTGCCAGCAGCTTGCGGGGCCTGAACACTGAAGCTTTCTTT,CASSLRGLNTEAFF
.,TRBV6-6,TRBJ2-7,.,TGTGCCAGCAGTCCCGGACTACGCTACGAGCAGTACTTC,CASSPGLRYEQYF
TRBD1,TRBV7-9,TRBJ1-1,.,TGTGCCAGCAGCTCGGGAATCACAGGGGTGGGAATGAGCACTGAAGCTTTCTTT,CASSSGITGVGMSTEAFF
TRBD2,TRBV18,TRBJ2-1,.,TGTGCCAGCTCAAAGGCGGGAGCCTCCTACAATGAGCAGTTCTTC,CASSKAGASYNEQFF
.,TRBV10-1,TRBJ1-3,.,TGCGCCACCTCCCTGGGATCTGGAAACACCATATATTTT,CATSLGSGNTIYF
TRBD1,TRBV6-6,TRBJ2-5,few,TGTGCCAGCAGACTGGACAGGGCATTCCAAGAGACCCAGTACTTC,CASRLDRAFQETQYF
.,TRBV27,TRBJ1-1,.,TGTGCCAGCAGTTCCATAGGGGTGGAGACTGAAGCTTTCTTT,CASSSIGVETEAFF
TRBD1,TRBV28,TRBJ1-1,.,TGTGCCAGCAGACCTAAGGACAGGAGCTCGAACACTGAAGCTTTCTTT,CASRPKDRSSNTEAFF
.,TRBV11-3,TRBJ2-5,.,TGTGCCAGCAGCTTAACGCTAGTACGACAAGAGACCCAGTACTTC,CASSLTLVRQETQYF
.,TRBV11-3,TRBJ2-2,.,TGTGCCAGCAGCTTGATCTCGAACACCGGGGAGCTGTTTTTT,CASSLISNTGELFF
.,TRBV7-9,TRBJ1-6,.,TGTGCCAGCAGCTTAGGGCAGACTAATTCACCCCTCCACTTT,CASSLGQTNSPLHF
.,TRBV6-1,TRBJ1-2,.,TGTGCCAGCCGACGGACTGGCTATGGCTACACCTTC,CASRRTGYGYTF
.,TRBV6-5,TRBJ1-5,.,TGTGCCAGCAGTTACGACGGCAATCAGCCCCAGCATTTT,CASSYDGNQPQHF
.,TRBV6-6,TRBJ2-7,.,TGTGCCAGCAGTTACCCCAAACGGAGTGGCCCCACGGAGCAGTACTTC,CASSYPKRSGPTEQYF
TRBD1,TRBV7-2,TRBJ2-7,.,TGTGCCAGCAGCTCTAACGGAGGGACAGGGGGGTACGAGCAGTACTTC,CASSSNGGTGGYEQYF
.,TRBV18,TRBJ1-2,.,TGTGCCAGCTCACCAGATGGGGACGGCTACACCTTC,CASSPDGDGYTF
.,TRBV15,TRBJ2-5,.,TGTGCCACCAGCAGATCGAGGGGGGTACAAGAGACCCAGTACTTC,CATSRSRGVQETQYF
.,TRBV6-5,TRBJ2-5,.,TGTGCCAGCAGCCGGGACCGCGGGGAGACCCAGTACTTC,CASSRDRGETQYF
TRBD1,TRBV4-2,TRBJ1-6,.,TGTGCCAGCAGCCTGAAGACAGGGGGCGTCTCACCCCTCCACTTT,CASSLKTGGVSPLHF
.,TRBV5-6,TRBJ2-3,.,TGTGCCAGCAGCTCCTTGGAAAGGAGAACCACAGATACGCAGTATTTT,CASSSLERRTTDTQYF
TRBD1,TRBV7-2,TRBJ1-4,medium-sized,TGTGCCAGCAGCTTGGGACAGGGGGCTGAAAAACTGTTTTTT,CASSLGQGAEKLFF
.,TRBV9,TRBJ2-2,.,TGTGCCAGCAGCGTCATGGGGGACACCGGGGAGCTGTTTTTT,CASSVMGDTGELFF
.,TRBV4-1,TRBJ2-3,.,TGCGCCAGCAGCCAAGAAAGGGATACGCAGTATTTT,CASSQERDTQYF
TRBD2,TRBV11-2,TRBJ2-1,.,TGTGCCAGCAGCTTCACGGCGGGGGGCACCTACAATGAGCAGTTCTTC,CASSFTAGGTYNEQFF
.,TRBV21-1,TRBJ2-7,.,TGTGCCAGCAGCAAAGAGGGTCGCTACGAGCAGTACTTC,CASSKEGRYEQYF
.,TRBV4-1,TRBJ2-1,.,TGCGCCAGCAGCCAAGAAATCGGCTCCTACAATGAGCAGTTCTTC,CASSQEIGSYNEQFF
.,TRBV6-1,TRBJ1-6,.,TGTGCCAGCTACAGGGAGCCTTATTCACCCCTCCACTTT,CASYREPYSPLHF
.,TRBV10-3,TRBJ1-1,.,TGTGCCATCAGTGAGGCTAACACTGAAGCTTTCTTT,CAISEANTEAFF
TRBD1,TRBV28,TRBJ1-5,.,TGTGCCAGCAGTTTCGAGGGGACAGGGGGCAATCAGCCCCAGCATTTT,CASSFEGTGGNQPQHF
.,TRBV12-5,TRBJ2-7,.,TGTGCTAGTGGTTTGGGACATAGCGAGCAGTACTTC,CASGLGHSEQYF
TRBD2,TRBV7-2,TRBJ2-1,.,TGTGCCAGCAGCTCGGAGGGGACTAGGGGATACAATGAGCAGTTCTTC,CASSSEGTRGYNEQFF